These 4 T cell receptor beta chains were all obtained from the same sample, sequenced in a study of beta chain features in type 1 diabetes (dated by TCRdb to the late 2010s). Study-wide conclusions, independent of this receptor: A moderate but significant shortening of TCRB CDR3 length was observed in type 1 diabetes patients in all four CD4+ subsets.

The protocol used for the library was the immunoSEQ multiplex PCR assay. The High Capacity cDNA Reverse Transcription Kit was used to reverse transcribe all of the isolated RNA, meaning that expressed TCRB transcripts were what got sequenced. Held by TCRdb, this immuneACCESS table contains in-frame sequences only and omits some clones. Under half of the omission traces to an unresolved V gene where checked; the cause of the rest is unknown. The sample data list about 650,000 clones, and around an eighth of these were observed just once. The ten largest make up more than 0.1% of the sample. These TCRs' antigens remain unknown. Sequencing was done on a sample of naive CD4+ T cells from blood. Reading the label with the study, this specimen's cell subset or site is: true naive CD4+ T cells. The source is a man aged 25-45 years with type 1 diabetes.

This clone was seen at least ten times. The rearrangement uses TRBV10-3 and TRBJ1-5; D might be TRBD1 (5 bases). Looked up from germline, CDR1 is ENHRY and CDR2 is SYGVKD. V lost 6 bases and J lost 5, with 11 bases in between. The CDR3 length is 13 residues. The CDR3 loop is CAIRGREDQPQHF. The CDR3 region has the DNA TGTGCCATCAGGGGCAGGGAGGATCAGCCCCAGCATTTT.

This clone was detected a few times. J is TRBJ2-7 and V is TRBV21-1; the table's D call, TRBD1, has no DNA check behind it. TRBV21-1 corresponds to a pseudogene. The CDR3 is 15 amino acids. As DNA, the CDR3 is TGTGCCAGCAGCAAAGCGCGATACAGCTCCTACGAGCAGTACTTC. It translates to CASSKARYSSYEQYF.

The chain combines TRBV5-6 with TRBJ2-7; TRBD2 is a possible D gene (5 bases). CDR1 and CDR2 (germline): SGHDT, YYEEEE. This CDR3 contains 14 residues. V was cut by 0 bases and J by 3 bases, with 10 bases left in between. The chain's CDR3 is CASSLAGKSYEQYF. The CDR3 DNA reads as TGTGCCAGCAGCTTGGCCGGGAAAAGCTACGAGCAGTACTTC.

This clone was seen a handful of times. The gene calls are TRBV4-3 and TRBJ2-5; 9 nucleotides agree with TRBD1. The CDR3 length is 14 residues. The V gene's germline CDR1 is LGHNA and CDR2 YSLEER. Trimming took 3 bases from V and 11 from J; bases not matched to a gene: 10. CDR3 sequence reads: CASSQEDRGRGQYF. CDR3 bases: TGCGCCAGCAGCCAGGAGGACAGGGGAAGGGGGCAGTACTTC.